Below, 21 T cell receptor beta chains from the same sample are listed, as sequenced in a study of technical replicates of blood from a handful of donors. The method was immunoSEQ multiplex PCR; TCRdb's version includes in-frame clones alone and lacks a portion of them. The sample includes around 9,000 clones, 75% to 95% of them seen just once. Specimen: PBMCs. The receptor source for this set is a human donor in good health.

The chain carries TRBV5-1 and TRBJ2-7; 8 nucleotides line up with TRBD1. Germline lookup yields CDR1 SGHRS and CDR2 YFSETQ. This CDR3 is 13 amino acids long. Germline trimming cut 4 bases from V and 5 bases from J; bases unmatched to any gene: 5. CDR3 sequence: CASSMDRADEQYF. CDR3 coding DNA: TGCGCCAGCAGCATGGACAGGGCAGACGAGCAGTACTTC.

CDR3 DNA sequence: TGTGCCAGCAGCGACTCGTCAGAGCAGTTCTTC. Its protein is CASSDSSEQFF. V usage is TRBV9 and J usage is TRBJ2-1; D ambiguous. The CDR3 is made up of 11 amino acids. V shed 3 bases and J shed 10 bases, with 8 bases lying between them. CDR1 is SGDLS, CDR2 YYNGEE, per germline.

The chain links TRBV10-3 to TRBJ1-5; TRBD1 matches at 9 bases. From germline, CDR1 is ENHRY and CDR2 SYGVKD. V lost 3 bases and J lost 5; bases outside the gene matches: 5. The CDR3 length is 15 residues. DNA of the CDR3: TGTGCCATCAGTGATACGGGACAGGGCGATCAGCCCCAGCATTTT. This translates into CAISDTGQGDQPQHF.

The chain joins TRBV19 to TRBJ2-7; TRBD1 matches at 9 bases. The V gene end was trimmed by 8 bases and the J gene end by 7 bases; junction bases not matched to a gene: 9. Germline-derived CDR1 and CDR2 are LNHDA and SQIVND (reference sequence). The CDR3 has 13 residues. As DNA, the CDR3 is TGTGCCAGTCAACAGGGGGCGCTGGGAGAGCAGTACTTC. Protein product: CASQQGALGEQYF. Together with reference TRBV19 and TRBJ2-7, the CDR3 gives the full variable domain: DGGITQSPKYLFRKEGQNVTLSCEQNLNHDAMYWYRQDPGQGLRLIYYSQIVNDFQKGDIAEGYSVSREKKESFPLTVTSAQKNPTAFYLCASQQGALGEQYFGPGTRLTVT.

The gene calls are TRBV6-5 and TRBJ2-7, with D perhaps TRBD1 (6 bases). Germline values: CDR1 MNHEY, CDR2 SVGAGI. The CDR3 covers 13 residues. Trimming left V 8 bases short and J 0 bases short, with 11 bases between. The chain's CDR3 is CASWDTSSYEQYF. The DNA for the CDR3 is TGTGCCAGCTGGGACACCAGCTCCTACGAGCAGTACTTC.

The rearrangement links TRBV5-1 to TRBJ1-2; a possible D gene is TRBD1 (6 bases). The CDR3 is 13 residues long. The germline V gene encodes CDR1 SGHRS and CDR2 YFSETQ. Trimming stripped 3 bases from V and 2 bases from J, with 8 bases between. CDR3 sequence reads: CASSYGQNYGYTF. CDR3 bases: TGCGCCAGCAGCTACGGACAGAACTATGGCTACACCTTC.

This clone was seen just once. This chain uses TRBV7-9 with TRBJ2-3, with D perhaps TRBD2 (6 bases). Germline assignment: CDR1 SEHNR and CDR2 FQNEAQ (reference sequence). The CDR3 has 16 amino acids. Deletions cut 3 bases from V and 6 bases from J, with 19 bases between. The DNA for the CDR3 is TGTGCCAGCAGCTTCGTGGGAGGCCGGGGAATGGATACGCAGTATTTT. Its protein product is CASSFVGGRGMDTQYF.

The chain carries TRBV28 and TRBJ2-7; D unresolved. Germline-derived CDR1 and CDR2 are MDHEN and SYDVKM. This CDR3 comprises 13 residues. V lost 7 bases and J 3 bases, leaving 13 bases between the germline ends. Written as DNA, the CDR3 is TGTGCCAGCACCTCGGGTACTAACTACGAGCAGTACTTC. It yields the protein CASTSGTNYEQYF.

The chain employs TRBV9 and TRBJ2-3; D is undetermined. The length of the CDR3 is 13 residues. V lost 0 bases to trimming and J lost 5 bases, with 7 bases between them. CDR1 SGDLS and CDR2 YYNGEE come from the germline V gene. DNA of the CDR3: TGTGCCAGCAGCGTAGGTCCTGTAGATACGCAGTATTTT. Protein sequence: CASSVGPVDTQYF. The variable domain in full, completed from reference TRBV9 and TRBJ2-3, reads DSGVTQTPKHLITATGQRVTLRCSPRSGDLSVYWYQQSLDQGLQFLIQYYNGEERAKGNILERFSAQQFPDLHSELNLSSLELGDSALYFCASSVGPVDTQYFGPGTRLTVL.

V usage is TRBV6-1 and J usage is TRBJ2-3; 7 bases are a match to TRBD2. Germline CDR1 MNHNS, CDR2 SASEGT. The J segment lost 2 bases and the V segment lost 3 bases, leaving 5 bases of the junction unmatched. The CDR3 contains 15 residues. CDR3 region: CASSDYAGDTDTQYF. CDR3 DNA: TGTGCCAGCAGTGATTATGCGGGAGACACAGATACGCAGTATTTT.

This chain joins TRBV7-9 and TRBJ2-7; 9 nucleotides align to TRBD1. Germline-derived CDR1 and CDR2 are SEHNR and FQNEAQ (reference sequence). This CDR3 comprises 13 residues. The junction had 5 bases not matched to a gene; V was cut back by 5 bases and J by 6 bases. DNA of the CDR3: TGTGCCAGCAGCCTGGGACAGGGTGGCGAGCAGTACTTC. Amino acids: CASSLGQGGEQYF. The variable domain in full, completed from reference TRBV7-9 and TRBJ2-7, reads DTGVSQNPRHKITKRGQNVTFRCDPISEHNRLYWYRQTLGQGPEFLTYFQNEAQLEKSRLLSDRFSAERPKGSFSTLEIQRTEQGDSAMYLCASSLGQGGEQYFGPGTRLTVT.

V gene TRBV5-6 combines with J gene TRBJ2-3, with TRBD2 matching 7 bases. Germline V lookup: CDR1 SGHDT, CDR2 YYEEEE. The ends lost 2 bases at V and 2 bases at J; junction bases unmatched: 5. The CDR3 length is 15 residues. CDR3 nucleotide sequence: TGTGCCAGCAGCTTCGGGGGAGGGCCCACAGATACGCAGTATTTT. It encodes CASSFGGGPTDTQYF.

The chain carries TRBV18 and TRBJ2-1; D uncertain. In germline, CDR1 is KGHSH, CDR2 LQKENI. The germline V and J ends were trimmed by 3 bases and 6 bases, with 15 bases remaining between them. CDR3 size: 15 residues. The CDR3 DNA is TGTGCCAGCTCACCCGCCTTGGTAGATGGCAATGAGCAGTTCTTC. It yields the protein CASSPALVDGNEQFF.

The chain carries TRBV5-1 and TRBJ2-5; 10 bases line up with TRBD1. From germline, CDR1 is SGHRS and CDR2 YFSETQ. This CDR3 comprises 15 residues. V trimming: 1 base; J trimming: 3 bases; junction bases outside the gene matches: 3. CDR3 amino acids: CASSLLGQGKETQYF. CDR3 nucleotide sequence: TGCGCCAGCAGCTTGTTGGGACAGGGGAAAGAGACCCAGTACTTC.

V gene TRBV7-9 combines with J gene TRBJ1-5; possibly TRBD1 for D (5 bases). The CDR3 loop spans 16 amino acids. Trimming shortened V by 4 bases and J by 7 bases, and 20 bases separated the two germline ends. Germline lookup yields CDR1 SEHNR and CDR2 FQNEAQ (reference sequence). The CDR3 nucleotides are TGTGCCAGCAGCTCGAGAGTGGGGGGGACGGAGCAGCCCCAGCATTTT. This gives the protein CASSSRVGGTEQPQHF.

The chain is built from TRBV4-1 and TRBJ2-7; no clear D gene. Germline V gives CDR1 MGHRA, CDR2 YSYEKL. The CDR3 totals 17 residues. V lost 0 bases and J 0 bases, leaving 15 bases between the germline ends. DNA of the CDR3: TGCGCCAGCAGCCAAGATGTGGCGGCAGACGACTCCTACGAGCAGTACTTC. The encoded protein is CASSQDVAADDSYEQYF.

V usage is TRBV18 and J usage is TRBJ2-5; 12 nucleotides align to TRBD2. The V segment lost 3 bases and the J segment 4 bases; nucleotides outside the gene matches: 0. Germline V lookup: CDR1 KGHSH, CDR2 LQKENI. CDR3 length: 14 residues. For the CDR3, the DNA is TGTGCCAGCTCACCGGGACTAGCGGGAGAGACCCAGTACTTC. Its translation is CASSPGLAGETQYF.

CDR3 nucleotide sequence: TGTGCCACCAGGACAGCGAACACCGGGGAGCTGTTTTTT. Its protein is CATRTANTGELFF. This sequence joins TRBV6-5 and TRBJ2-2, with D maybe TRBD1 (6 bases). This CDR3 has 13 residues. Deletions cut 10 bases from V and 0 bases from J, with 9 bases between. Per the germline V gene, CDR1 is MNHEY and CDR2 is SVGAGI.

The rearrangement links TRBV2 to TRBJ2-7; D uncertain. Germline lookup yields CDR1 SNHLY and CDR2 FYNNEI. The V gene lost 6 bases and the J gene lost 0 bases, with 12 bases spanning the gap. This CDR3 comprises 14 residues. CDR3 nucleotides: TGTGCCAGCAGGGCTAGTCGGAGCTCCTACGAGCAGTACTTC. This encodes CASRASRSSYEQYF. Combining the CDR3 with reference TRBV2 and TRBJ2-7 gives the whole variable domain EPEVTQTPSHQVTQMGQEVILRCVPISNHLYFYWYRQILGQKVEFLVSFYNNEISEKSEIFDDQFSVERPDGSNFTLKIRSTKLEDSAMYFCASRASRSSYEQYFGPGTRLTVT.

The chain couples TRBV2 to TRBJ2-7; 8 bases agree with TRBD1. This CDR3 comprises 13 residues. The J segment lost 1 base and the V segment lost 7 bases, leaving 3 bases of the junction unmatched. Germline CDR1 and CDR2: SNHLY and FYNNEI. The CDR3 sequence is CASNGQGSYEQYF. The CDR3 bases are TGTGCCAGCAACGGACAGGGTTCCTACGAGCAGTACTTC.

The genes are TRBV30 and TRBJ1-5; 9 nucleotides line up with TRBD1. Unmatched junction bases numbered 6, after V lost 0 bases and J lost 3 bases. The CDR3 is made up of 16 amino acids. Germline loops: CDR1 GTSNPN, CDR2 SVGIG (reference sequence). The CDR3 DNA is TGTGCCTGGAGTGTACAGAACAGGGGGCTCAATCAGCCCCAGCATTTT. Protein: CAWSVQNRGLNQPQHF. The full variable domain, rest sourced from reference TRBV30 and TRBJ1-5, is SQTIHQWPATLVQPVGSPLSLECTVEGTSNPNLYWYRQAAGRGLQLLFYSVGIGQISSEVPQNLSASRPQDRQFILSSKKLLLSDSGFYLCAWSVQNRGLNQPQHFGDGTRLSIL.